This passage covers 22 T cell receptor beta chains from one sample sequenced in a study of OX40 agonist ivuxolimab in advanced cancers. The repertoire was sequenced with immunoSEQ multiplex PCR; TCRdb's copy has only in-frame clones and lacks some. The table lists about 35,000 clones, 84% of them singletons. The input for sequencing was CD4+ or CD8+ T cells sorted from blood, taken in a trial of the OX40 agonist ivuxolimab. The receptors here all came from an adult with an advanced solid tumor such as melanoma, head and neck, liver or kidney cancer.

The chain carries TRBV19 and TRBJ2-1; 8 bases are a match to TRBD2. The junction had 3 bases not matched to a gene; V was cut back by 1 base and J by 13 bases. The CDR3 runs to 12 residues. The V gene's germline CDR1 is LNHDA and CDR2 SQIVND (reference sequence). CDR3 DNA: TGTGCCAGTAGTATAGGGCGGGGGGATCAGTTCTTC. Protein sequence: CASSIGRGDQFF.

The chain links TRBV15 to TRBJ2-3; D unclear. With 1 base removed from V and 2 bases from J, the gap between germline ends came to 7 bases. CDR1 is LNHNV and CDR2 is YYDKDF in the germline V gene (reference sequence). This CDR3 has 14 residues. The DNA for the CDR3 is TGTGCCACCAGCAGAGGGGGTTTCACAGATACGCAGTATTTT. This encodes CATSRGGFTDTQYF.

The V gene is TRBV19, the J gene TRBJ2-3; TRBD1 matches 8 bases. CDR3 size: 16 residues. With V trimmed by 5 bases and J by 6 bases, 13 bases remained unmatched. The germline CDR1 and CDR2 sequences are LNHDA and SQIVND (reference sequence). CDR3 in amino acids: CASSVGQGFGVDTQYF. The CDR3 nucleotides read TGTGCCAGTAGTGTTGGACAGGGATTTGGTGTTGATACGCAGTATTTT.

In this sample, this clone turned up once. The chain recombines TRBV6-1 with TRBJ1-1; D call uncertain. V was clipped by 8 bases and J by 7 bases, with 11 bases between them. Germline loops: CDR1 MNHNS, CDR2 SASEGT. The CDR3 is 11 residues long. In DNA, the CDR3 is TGTGCCAGCGGGCACGGGAATGAAGCTTTCTTT. Its protein is CASGHGNEAFF.

The CDR3 nucleotides are TGTGCCAGCAGCCGGACTTCTGCTGTTGAAGCTTTCTTT. It codes for CASSRTSAVEAFF. The chain combines TRBV5-6 with TRBJ1-1, with D unclear. The germline V gene has CDR1 SGHDT and CDR2 YYEEEE. The CDR3 length is 13 residues. Trimming took 4 bases from V and 7 from J, leaving 14 bases between them.

The chain recombines TRBV7-9 with TRBJ1-1; TRBD1 is a possible D gene (6 bases). V dropped 6 bases and J dropped 7 bases, with 12 bases sitting between them. The CDR3 runs to 12 residues. Germline V gene sequence: CDR1 SEHNR, CDR2 FQNEAQ (reference sequence). The CDR3 DNA is TGTGCCAGCAGTTTCCGGGACAATGAAGCTTTCTTT. It codes for CASSFRDNEAFF. The full variable domain, in which reference TRBV7-9 and TRBJ1-1 provide the parts outside the CDR3, is DTGVSQNPRHKITKRGQNVTFRCDPISEHNRLYWYRQTLGQGPEFLTYFQNEAQLEKSRLLSDRFSAERPKGSFSTLEIQRTEQGDSAMYLCASSFRDNEAFFGQGTRLTVV.

CDR3 sequence: CASSPLGHSSSYEQYF. As DNA, the CDR3 is TGCGCCAGCAGTCCGCTGGGACACTCGAGCTCCTACGAGCAGTACTTC. The chain carries TRBV23-1 and TRBJ2-7, with D tentatively TRBD1 (6 bases). TRBV23-1 is filed as an ORF, its function uncertain. V lost 4 bases and J lost 0, with 16 bases in between. The CDR3 loop spans 16 amino acids.

The J gene is TRBJ2-7, the V gene TRBV5-5, with D tentatively TRBD1 or TRBD2 (5 bases each). Germline V lookup: CDR1 SGHKS, CDR2 YYEKEE (reference sequence). The CDR3 sequence is 13 residues long. The germline V and J ends were trimmed by 4 bases and 4 bases, with 12 bases remaining between them. Written as DNA, the CDR3 is TGTGCCAGCAGCGTACGGGACGGATACGAGCAGTACTTC. This translates into CASSVRDGYEQYF.

This chain joins TRBV4-1 and TRBJ2-7, with a possible D match to TRBD1 (5 bases). V lost 4 bases and J lost 2, with 12 bases in between. The CDR3 runs 14 residues. Per germline, CDR1 MGHRA and CDR2 YSYEKL. The CDR3 nucleotides are TGCGCCAGCAGCCGGCTTCAGGGTCCCTACGAGCAGTACTTC. Its protein product is CASSRLQGPYEQYF.

The chain couples TRBV7-6 to TRBJ2-1; 14 nucleotides line up with TRBD2. V dropped 4 bases and J dropped 8; count of bases not matched to a gene: 1. Germline CDR1 is SGHVS and CDR2 is FNYEAQ. The CDR3 extends over 14 amino acids. In DNA form, the CDR3 reads TGTGCCAGCAGCTCGGGACTAGCGGGGGATGAGCAGTTCTTC. Amino acid sequence: CASSSGLAGDEQFF.

V usage is TRBV5-1 and J usage is TRBJ2-3; possibly TRBD2 for D (5 bases). V was shortened by 1 base and J by 2 bases, with 11 bases between the two germline ends. Germline values: CDR1 SGHRS, CDR2 YFSETQ. This CDR3 comprises 15 residues. CDR3 residues: CASSLRGSITDTQYF. As DNA, the CDR3 is TGCGCCAGCAGCTTGCGAGGGTCAATCACAGATACGCAGTATTTT.

CDR3 in DNA: TGTGCCAGCAGTCCCCGGGACAGCCTTAATGAAAAACTGTTTTTT. This translates into CASSPRDSLNEKLFF. The chain is built from TRBV28 and TRBJ1-4, with 7 bases aligning to TRBD1. This CDR3 comprises 15 residues. The ends lost 5 bases at V and 4 bases at J; junction bases unmatched: 7. In germline, CDR1 is MDHEN, CDR2 SYDVKM.

The chain combines TRBV13 with TRBJ2-5; 13 positions match TRBD2. This CDR3 contains 15 residues. Germline values: CDR1 PRHDT, CDR2 FYEKMQ (reference sequence). The V segment lost 4 bases and the J segment 5 bases; nucleotides outside the gene matches: 4. The CDR3 coding sequence is TGTGCCAGCAGCTCGGGACTAGCGGGGACTGAGACCCAGTACTTC. It codes for CASSSGLAGTETQYF.

This clone was seen more than once but under ten times. The same CDR3 arises from other DNA sequences in this sample as well. The chain joins TRBV15 to TRBJ2-1; TRBD2 aligns across 14 bases. The CDR3 runs 21 residues. V trimming: 1 base; J trimming: 6 bases; junction bases outside the gene matches: 17. CDR1 is LNHNV and CDR2 is YYDKDF in the germline V gene (reference sequence). CDR3 nucleotides: TGTGCCACCAGCAGAGGGGGCGCGACTAGCGGGAGGGCCGTCGTTCCCAATGAGCAGTTCTTC. Its translation: CATSRGGATSGRAVVPNEQFF.

The gene calls are TRBV2 and TRBJ1-5; D might be TRBD1 (5 bases). V lost 5 bases and J 0 bases, leaving 17 bases between the germline ends. The CDR3 is 17 amino acids. Germline V gene sequence: CDR1 SNHLY, CDR2 FYNNEI. The CDR3 loop reads CASSLMGTDNSNQPQHF. DNA for the CDR3: TGTGCCAGCAGTCTTATGGGGACCGACAATAGCAATCAGCCCCAGCATTTT.

The J gene is TRBJ1-1, the V gene TRBV11-3; no definite D call. The ends were cut back, 6 bases at V and 4 bases at J, with 15 bases in the middle. Germline CDR1 SGHNT, CDR2 YENEEA. The CDR3 extends over 14 amino acids. The DNA for the CDR3 is TGTGCCAGCAGATCAGGTGGGAGCGGCACTGAAGCTTTCTTT. It codes for CASRSGGSGTEAFF.

The chain combines TRBV28 with TRBJ2-1, with TRBD2 matching 13 bases. Germline CDR1 MDHEN, CDR2 SYDVKM. Trimming removed 4 bases from V and 6 bases from J; junction bases left unmatched: 15. The CDR3 is 19 residues long. The CDR3 DNA reads TGTGCCAGCAGTTCGCCGGCACTAGCGGGAGGGCCGGTTGCCAATGAGCAGTTCTTC. Its protein product is CASSSPALAGGPVANEQFF.

This clone showed up just a few times. The chain uses TRBV7-2 and TRBJ1-1; D not resolved. From germline, CDR1 is SGHTA and CDR2 FQGNSA. The V gene lost 3 bases and the J gene lost 2 bases, with 7 bases spanning the gap. This CDR3 has 13 residues. CDR3 amino acids: CASSFTANTEAFF. In nucleotides, the CDR3 is TGTGCCAGCAGCTTCACGGCCAACACTGAAGCTTTCTTT.

The CDR3 sequence is CASSSGLAEYNEQFF. CDR3 DNA sequence: TGTGCCAGCAGTTCCGGACTAGCGGAGTACAATGAGCAGTTCTTC. The rearrangement uses TRBV27 and TRBJ2-1; 10 bases fit TRBD2. V dropped 4 bases and J dropped 4; count of bases not matched to a gene: 4. Germline assignment: CDR1 MNHEY and CDR2 SMNVEV (reference sequence). There are 15 residues in the CDR3.

This clone was picked up one time. V gene TRBV6-6 combines with J gene TRBJ1-2; D perhaps matches TRBD1 (6 bases). CDR1 MNHNY and CDR2 SVGAGI come from the germline V gene (reference sequence). The CDR3 contains 13 residues. Trimming removed 8 bases at V and 8 bases at J, with 18 bases between. The CDR3 nucleotides are TGTGCCAGCGGAAAGGTTAGGGGGAGAGGCTACACCTTC. It is translated as CASGKVRGRGYTF.

This clone was seen more than once but under ten times. The rearrangement joins TRBV27 to TRBJ2-7; D unresolved. The CDR3 has 13 residues. The germline gives CDR1 MNHEY, CDR2 SMNVEV (reference sequence). Trimming pared 1 base from V and 3 bases from J, leaving 7 bases between. In DNA form, the CDR3 reads TGTGCCAGCAGTTTATTCCGGAGCTACGAGCAGTACTTC. Protein: CASSLFRSYEQYF.

The chain recombines TRBV4-1 with TRBJ2-7; 9 bases match TRBD2. Germline CDR1 reads MGHRA; CDR2 reads YSYEKL. CDR3 length: 14 amino acids. V gave up 3 bases and J gave up 3 bases; unmatched junction bases: 3. The CDR3 sequence: CASSQREGGYEQYF. CDR3 bases: TGCGCCAGCAGCCAGCGGGAGGGAGGCTACGAGCAGTACTTC.